Below are 3 T cell receptor beta chains sequenced from a single sample in a study of T cell responses to AZD1222 COVID-19 vaccine. Produced via immunoSEQ multiplex PCR; TCRdb's table is partial and in-frame only. The sample records 90,000 to 130,000 clones, more than 65% being singletons. The sequences come from peripheral blood, collected on day 0 of AZD1222 vaccination. These receptors came from an adult in good health.

The chain employs TRBV7-9 and TRBJ2-1; TRBD2 matches 9 bases. With V trimmed by 5 bases and J by 4 bases, 6 bases remained unmatched. The CDR3 covers 15 residues. The germline V gene has CDR1 SEHNR and CDR2 FQNEAQ (reference sequence). CDR3 sequence (DNA): TGTGCCAGCAGCGCCAGCGGGGGGCAATACAATGAGCAGTTCTTC. It is translated as CASSASGGQYNEQFF.

The chain combines TRBV19 with TRBJ2-7, with TRBD1 matching 9 bases. The ends lost 3 bases at V and 2 bases at J; junction bases unmatched: 2. The V gene's germline CDR1 is LNHDA and CDR2 SQIVND (reference sequence). This CDR3 is built from 14 residues. The CDR3 reads CASSMRDRAYEQYF. The DNA of the CDR3 is TGTGCCAGTAGTATGCGGGACAGGGCCTACGAGCAGTACTTC.

The gene calls are TRBV4-1 and TRBJ2-1, with TRBD2 as a possible D gene (6 bases). Germline V lookup: CDR1 MGHRA, CDR2 YSYEKL. The CDR3 totals 16 residues. The V and J ends lost 0 bases and 4 bases respectively, with 13 bases between them. CDR3 sequence: CASSQDRSGDYNEQFF. The CDR3, as DNA: TGCGCCAGCAGCCAAGATCGTAGCGGAGATTACAATGAGCAGTTCTTC.